Shown below are 21 T cell receptor beta chains from a single sample sequenced in a study of CD4 T cell repertoires in COVID-19. Assay used: immunoSEQ multiplex PCR; TCRdb lists only in-frame clones, some missing. The top ten hold roughly 0.59% of the sample, which has tens of thousands of clones, around 90% seen once. These memory T cells were uncultured and sequenced directly after ex vivo isolation. The source material was central memory CD4+ T cells from blood, sampled before the COVID-19 pandemic. The receptor set was obtained from a human donor who had COVID-19.

Remarks on this clone: The identical CDR3 is also encoded by other nucleotide sequences in the sample. The genes are TRBV2 and TRBJ1-1; TRBD1 matches at 9 bases. V dropped 11 bases and J dropped 4; count of bases not matched to a gene: 5. The CDR3 has 12 residues. Germline V lookup: CDR1 SNHLY, CDR2 FYNNEI. The CDR3 DNA follows: TGTGCCGGAAAGACAGGGGGCACTGAAGCTTTCTTT. Its translation is CAGKTGGTEAFF.

The rearrangement joins TRBV7-2 to TRBJ1-1, with D perhaps TRBD1 (5 bases). V lost 4 bases and J lost 0, with 9 bases in between. CDR1 and CDR2 (germline): SGHTA, FQGNSA. The CDR3 runs 14 residues. Written as DNA, the CDR3 is TGTGCCAGCAGCTGGGGAGGGGTGAACACTGAAGCTTTCTTT. This gives the protein CASSWGGVNTEAFF.

The genes are TRBV30 and TRBJ1-1, with D unresolved. Trimming cost V 1 base and J 0 bases, with 3 bases left between them. The CDR3 spans 12 residues. Germline CDR1 and CDR2: GTSNPN and SVGIG (reference sequence). CDR3 residues: CAWSDLNTEAFF. The CDR3 nucleotides are TGTGCCTGGAGTGACTTGAACACTGAAGCTTTCTTT.

The rearrangement links TRBV27 to TRBJ1-4; 8 nucleotides agree with TRBD1. This CDR3 comprises 15 residues. The trim removed 5 bases at V and 4 bases at J, leaving 6 bases unmatched. Germline CDR1 is MNHEY and CDR2 is SMNVEV (reference sequence). In DNA form, the CDR3 reads TGTGCCAGCAGTCCAGGGGGCGCGGGTAATGAAAAACTGTTTTTT. It codes for CASSPGGAGNEKLFF.

The chain recombines TRBV5-1 with TRBJ2-7; perhaps TRBD1 as D (6 bases). CDR3 length: 14 amino acids. V lost 4 bases and J lost 3, with 14 bases in between. Germline lookup yields CDR1 SGHRS and CDR2 YFSETQ. The CDR3 protein is CASSQSGTLYEQYF. The CDR3 nucleotides read TGCGCCAGCAGCCAGTCCGGGACACTCTACGAGCAGTACTTC. Variable domain in full (rest from reference TRBV5-1 and TRBJ2-7): KAGVTQTPRYLIKTRGQQVTLSCSPISGHRSVSWYQQTPGQGLQFLFEYFSETQRNKGNFPGRFSGRQFSNSRSEMNVSTLELGDSALYLCASSQSGTLYEQYFGPGTRLTVT.

This clone was seen only once. V is TRBV10-3 and J is TRBJ1-2; D possibly corresponds to TRBD1 (6 bases). V gave up 9 bases and J gave up 2 bases, with 16 bases separating them. Germline CDR1 and CDR2: ENHRY and SYGVKD. The CDR3 is made up of 14 amino acids. The CDR3 nucleotides are TGTGCCATTCTACGCGCGGGGGGCAACTATGGCTACACCTTC. This gives the protein CAILRAGGNYGYTF.

The table lists this clone with a count of one. The V and J genes are TRBV4-1 and TRBJ2-5, with 7 bases that match TRBD1. Germline V CDR1 and CDR2: MGHRA, YSYEKL. The J segment lost 4 bases and the V segment lost 2 bases, leaving 7 bases of the junction unmatched. The CDR3 is 15 residues long. CDR3: CASSQPDRVGETQYF. In DNA form, the CDR3 reads TGCGCCAGCAGCCAACCCGACAGGGTCGGAGAGACCCAGTACTTC.

The genes are TRBV29-1 and TRBJ2-3; perhaps TRBD2 as D (7 bases). V was trimmed by 3 bases and J by 4 bases, leaving 14 bases between them. The CDR3 covers 14 residues. The germline gives CDR1 SQVTM, CDR2 ANQGSEA. CDR3 DNA: TGCAGCGTTGAGGCCCGGGGGGCCCCAGATACGCAGTATTTT. This sequence encodes CSVEARGAPDTQYF.

The CDR3 nucleotides are TGTGCCAGCTCATCGACGACTGGGACAGAAAATCAGCCCCAGCATTTT. Translating it yields CASSSTTGTENQPQHF. This sequence joins TRBV18 and TRBJ1-5, with 7 bases fitting TRBD1. This CDR3 contains 16 residues. Trimming at V came to 5 bases and at J to 4 bases, leaving 11 bases not matched to a gene. Germline CDR1 reads KGHSH; CDR2 reads LQKENI.

This sequence joins TRBV9 and TRBJ1-2, with 10 bases lining up with TRBD1. V shed 4 bases, J shed 7 bases, and the junction held 10 bases outside the gene matches. CDR3 length: 15 amino acids. The germline gives CDR1 SGDLS, CDR2 YYNGEE. The CDR3 region has the DNA TGTGCCAGCAGCCCTACGGACAGGGGGAGGATTGGCTACACCTTC. Protein: CASSPTDRGRIGYTF.

The chain couples TRBV11-2 to TRBJ2-7, with 15 positions matching TRBD2. This CDR3 has 16 amino acids. V lost 4 bases and J lost 9; bases outside the gene matches: 10. Germline V CDR1 and CDR2: SGHAT, FQNNGV. The CDR3 coding sequence is TGTGCCAGCAGCTCGACCGGGACTAGCGGGGGGTCCGGGCAGTACTTC. This gives the protein CASSSTGTSGGSGQYF.

J is TRBJ2-7 and V is TRBV9; 10 bases agree with TRBD1. V shed 4 bases, J shed 0 bases, and the junction held 7 bases outside the gene matches. Germline V lookup: CDR1 SGDLS, CDR2 YYNGEE. This CDR3 comprises 16 residues. The CDR3 DNA follows: TGTGCCAGCAGCCCCCGGGGACAGGGGAGCTCCTACGAGCAGTACTTC. Residues: CASSPRGQGSSYEQYF.

This clone turned up a few times. The CDR3 protein is CASSLPPRLAGLRGELFF. DNA of the CDR3: TGTGCCAGCAGCCTGCCGCCACGACTAGCGGGGCTCCGCGGGGAGCTGTTTTTT. This rearrangement joins TRBV7-9 to TRBJ2-2, with 11 bases fitting TRBD2. CDR3 length equals 18 residues. Germline trimming cut 5 bases from V and 7 bases from J; bases unmatched to any gene: 15. In germline, CDR1 is SEHNR, CDR2 FQNEAQ (reference sequence).

This chain connects TRBV5-1 to TRBJ1-2; D not resolved. Germline CDR1 SGHRS, CDR2 YFSETQ. The CDR3 covers 15 residues. V lost 0 bases and J 1 base, leaving 10 bases between the germline ends. The CDR3 DNA sequence: TGCGCCAGCAGCTTGGTCGCGGAGGTTAACTATGGCTACACCTTC. Its translation: CASSLVAEVNYGYTF. Full variable domain (rest looked up from reference TRBV5-1 and TRBJ1-2): KAGVTQTPRYLIKTRGQQVTLSCSPISGHRSVSWYQQTPGQGLQFLFEYFSETQRNKGNFPGRFSGRQFSNSRSEMNVSTLELGDSALYLCASSLVAEVNYGYTFGSGTRLTVV.

The J gene is TRBJ2-1, the V gene TRBV4-1; the match to TRBD2 covers 10 bases. CDR3 length equals 18 residues. The ends lost 3 bases at V and 0 bases at J; junction bases unmatched: 8. Germline-derived CDR1 and CDR2 are MGHRA and YSYEKL. The chain's CDR3 is CASSHTTSGEPSYNEQFF. The CDR3 DNA follows: TGCGCCAGCAGCCACACTACTAGCGGGGAACCCTCCTACAATGAGCAGTTCTTC.

The V and J genes are TRBV5-1 and TRBJ1-5, with a tentative D call TRBD1 (6 bases). With 4 bases removed from V and 7 bases from J, the gap between germline ends came to 15 bases. This CDR3 contains 14 residues. Per germline, CDR1 SGHRS and CDR2 YFSETQ. The CDR3 DNA sequence: TGCGCCAGCAGCCCGGGGGGGGCCGGGCAGCCCCAGCATTTT. This sequence encodes CASSPGGAGQPQHF.

V usage is TRBV27 and J usage is TRBJ2-5, with TRBD2 identical over 12 bases. CDR3 length: 17 amino acids. The V and J ends lost 2 bases and 5 bases, in that order; junction bases with no gene match: 9. Germline V gene data show CDR1 as MNHEY and CDR2 as SMNVEV (reference sequence). CDR3 in amino acids: CASSLVPSGGARETQYF. The DNA of the CDR3 is TGTGCCAGCAGTTTAGTCCCTAGCGGGGGGGCGAGGGAGACCCAGTACTTC.

The chain employs TRBV28 and TRBJ2-3, with TRBD1 as a possible D gene (5 bases). This CDR3 is 16 amino acids long. The germline V gene encodes CDR1 MDHEN and CDR2 SYDVKM. Trimming removed 3 bases from V and 4 bases from J, with 17 bases in between. The CDR3 protein is CASSLGRVLSSDTQYF. The CDR3 DNA is TGTGCCAGCAGTTTGGGCAGGGTCCTTTCGTCAGATACGCAGTATTTT.

J is TRBJ1-2 and V is TRBV9; D not certain. V was trimmed by 4 bases and J by 8 bases, leaving 6 bases between them. Per the germline V gene, CDR1 is SGDLS and CDR2 is YYNGEE. This CDR3 comprises 10 residues. Here the CDR3 DNA reads TGTGCCAGCAGCCCCCGGGGCTACACCTTC. Protein product: CASSPRGYTF.

The V call is TRBV7-3, the J call TRBJ1-2; possibly TRBD1 for D (5 bases). V was pared by 4 bases and J by 8 bases, with 17 bases between. The CDR3 runs 14 residues. Per germline, CDR1 SGHTA and CDR2 FQGTGA. CDR3 coding DNA: TGTGCCAGCAGCTCGTACTCAGGGTTGGAGGGCTACACCTTC. Translation gives CASSSYSGLEGYTF. Full variable domain (outside the CDR3, taken from reference TRBV7-3 and TRBJ1-2): GAGVSQTPSNKVTEKGKYVELRCDPISGHTALYWYRQSLGQGPEFLIYFQGTGAADDSGLPNDRFFAVRPEGSVSTLKIQRTERGDSAVYLCASSSYSGLEGYTFGSGTRLTVV.

Note on this clone: It is unclear where the CDR3 begins or ends on the DNA, so no DNA is shown, and the CDR3 is as TCRdb lists it. The chain joins TRBV10-1 to TRBJ1-6. Germline V lookup: CDR1 WNHNN, CDR2 SYGVQD (reference sequence). The CDR3 adds up to 14 amino acids, both ends counted. The chain's CDR3 is CASSSGQAGSPLHF.